The entry below describes one T cell receptor beta chain. Trimming removed 3 bases from V and 10 bases from J, with 13 bases in between. CDR1 is MNHNY and CDR2 is SVGAGI in the germline V gene (reference sequence). The CDR3 length is 13 residues. This entry comes from a study of T cell responses to AZD1222 COVID-19 vaccine. TCRdb keeps only in-frame clones here, not all; method: immunoSEQ multiplex PCR. The table has 44,000 or so clones, 83% seen once; the top ten hold around 52%. This rearrangement joins TRBV6-6 to TRBJ2-1; D ambiguous. Sequencing was performed on peripheral blood, taken on day 0 of AZD1222 vaccination. The origin of this receptor is an adult in good health. The CDR3 loop reads CASSYPTMGEQFF. In nucleotides, the CDR3 is TGTGCCAGCAGTTATCCCACAATGGGGGAGCAGTTCTTC.